The T cell receptor (beta chain) under discussion was sequenced for a study of T-cell reconstitution after alpha-beta-depleted transplantation in children. Study-level points and caveats: Alpha-beta T cells present about two months after transplant were reported to originate from several hundred expanded graft clones. When one year had passed after transplant, most T-cell counts and diversity came from newly produced T cells. Surviving recipient T cells and thymic progenitors underlay high day-60 TCRbeta diversity in some patients.

In its sample, this clonotype was seen a few times. Antigen: not known. For TCRbeta, the library was prepared with unique molecular identifiers. TCRdb ran MiXCR on the PCR reads and lists one entry per CDR3 protein. The sample holds about 1,000,000 distinct CDR3 sequences, 25% to 30% seen once. Germline V gene data show CDR1 as DFQATT and CDR2 as SNEGSKA (reference sequence). CDR3 length equals 14 residues. V shed 4 bases and J 4 bases; nucleotides not matched to a gene: 9. This receptor was obtained from a boy less than two years old who had a stem cell transplant for SCID, so the T cells may come from the graft donor. The chain employs TRBV20-1 and TRBJ2-5; 7 bases are a match to TRBD2. This specimen was PBMCs, mostly from graft donor cells, taken 360 days after TCRalphabeta/CD19-depleted stem cell transplant. CDR3 protein: CSAIRTRRLETQYF. CDR3 DNA sequence: TGCAGTGCTATACGGACTAGAAGGTTAGAGACCCAGTACTTC.